Included here is one T cell receptor (beta chain) sequence, with context. It may be a read error: a sequence one base away is much more abundant. The CDR3 spans 12 residues. Germline V gene data show CDR1 as GTSNPN and CDR2 as SVGIG (reference sequence). The V end lost 4 bases, the J end lost 3 bases, and 10 bases lay between the germline ends. The data were obtained in a study of Graves' ophthalmopathy and Graves' hyperthyroidism. Amplified TCR beta CDR3 regions were obtained using RNA transcripts as template. HTBI-primed RT-PCR formed the first round, and a multiplex PCR formed the second. TCRdb independently ran MiXCR on the multiplex PCR reads; one entry per CDR3 protein. The profile covers some 520,000 distinct CDR3 sequences, with around 15% appearing a single time and 9.8% taken by the ten largest. With a duration under 3 months, ophthalmopathy in the donors showed moderate-to-severe activity, CAS ≥3 and NOSPECS ≥4. If patients had other autoimmune diseases, uncontrolled infections, pregnancy or lactation, they were excluded. PBMCs had their origin in fresh peripheral blood (approximately 9.7 ml).

Sequenced: blood. The rearrangement joins TRBV30 to TRBJ2-7; D may be TRBD2 (6 bases). The TCR was taken from a woman aged 25-40 years with Graves' ophthalmopathy. The CDR3 region is CAWKKAGYEQYV. The DNA for the CDR3 is TGTGCCTGGAAAAAAGCGGGCTACGAGCAGTACGTC.